This T cell receptor beta chain stems from a study of blood T cell repertoires in COVID-19. Per germline, CDR1 KGHDR and CDR2 SFDVKD. J was trimmed by 6 bases and V by 4 bases; bases with no gene match: 9. This CDR3 has 15 residues. Generated by immunoSEQ multiplex PCR, the TCRdb table keeps only in-frame clones and is missing some. The sample lists 50,000 to 75,000 clones; approximately 87% were seen once. What was sequenced was peripheral blood. This chain connects TRBV24-1 to TRBJ1-1; 8 positions agree with TRBD1. The sequence came from a man in his sixties with acute or convalescent COVID-19. The CDR3: CATSEGAQGAPEAFF. CDR3 DNA sequence: TGTGCCACCAGTGAAGGTGCGCAGGGGGCCCCTGAAGCTTTCTTT.